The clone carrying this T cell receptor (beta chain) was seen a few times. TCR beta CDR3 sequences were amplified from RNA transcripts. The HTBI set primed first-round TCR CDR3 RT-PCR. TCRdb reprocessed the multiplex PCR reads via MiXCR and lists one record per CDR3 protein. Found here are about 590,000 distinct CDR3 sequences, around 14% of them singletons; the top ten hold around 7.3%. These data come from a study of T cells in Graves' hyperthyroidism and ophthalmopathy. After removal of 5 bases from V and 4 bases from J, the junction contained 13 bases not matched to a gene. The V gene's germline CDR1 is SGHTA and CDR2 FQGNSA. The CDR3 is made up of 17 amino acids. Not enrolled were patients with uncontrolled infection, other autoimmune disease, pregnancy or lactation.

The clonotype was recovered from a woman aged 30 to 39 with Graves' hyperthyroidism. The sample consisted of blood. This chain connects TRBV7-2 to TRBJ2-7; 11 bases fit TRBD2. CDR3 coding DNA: TGTGCCAGCAGCCCTGTAGCCGGGACTAGCGGACCATACGAGCAGTACTTC. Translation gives CASSPVAGTSGPYEQYF.